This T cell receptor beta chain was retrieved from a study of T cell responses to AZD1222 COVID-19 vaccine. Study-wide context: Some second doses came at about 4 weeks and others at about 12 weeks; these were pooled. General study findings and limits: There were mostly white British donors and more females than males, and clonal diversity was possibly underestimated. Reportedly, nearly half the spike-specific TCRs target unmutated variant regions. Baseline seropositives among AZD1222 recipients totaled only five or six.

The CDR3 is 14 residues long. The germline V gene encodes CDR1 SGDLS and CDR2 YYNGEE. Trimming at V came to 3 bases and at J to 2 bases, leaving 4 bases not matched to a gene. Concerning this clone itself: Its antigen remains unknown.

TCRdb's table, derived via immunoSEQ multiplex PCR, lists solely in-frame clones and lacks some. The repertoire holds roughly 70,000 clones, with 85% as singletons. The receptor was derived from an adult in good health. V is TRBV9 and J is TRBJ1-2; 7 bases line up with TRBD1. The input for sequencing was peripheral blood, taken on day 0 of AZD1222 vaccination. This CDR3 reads CASSDWTGNYGYTF. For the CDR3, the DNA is TGTGCCAGCAGCGACTGGACAGGCAACTATGGCTACACCTTC.